Below are 25 T cell receptor beta chains sequenced from a single sample in a study of Tregs in tolerant kidney transplant recipients. Assay: immunoSEQ multiplex PCR; the TCRdb copy retains only in-frame clones and omits some. The sample includes about 11,000 clones. Related graft donors supplied nonmyeloablative bone marrow transplants, and mixed chimerism was transient. This sample comprised CD8+ T cells from blood (PBMCs), obtained 24 months after the transplant. These receptor sequences come from a human patient who received a combined kidney and bone marrow transplant. Certain T cells may be donor cells from the graft.

As to this clone: The sequence runs out 3 residues before the end of the CDR3; the remainder is reconstructed from the germline J gene. V and J are TRBV5-1 and TRBJ2-7; tentatively, D is TRBD1 (6 bases). V gave up 0 bases and J gave up 0 bases, with 7 bases separating them. Germline loops: CDR1 SGHRS, CDR2 YFSETQ. This CDR3 spans 14 amino acids. CDR3 loop: CASSLGDNSYEQYF. CDR3 bases read: TGCGCCAGCAGCTTGGGGGACAACTCCTACGAG. Full variable domain (outside the CDR3, taken from reference TRBV5-1 and TRBJ2-7): KAGVTQTPRYLIKTRGQQVTLSCSPISGHRSVSWYQQTPGQGLQFLFEYFSETQRNKGNFPGRFSGRQFSNSRSEMNVSTLELGDSALYLCASSLGDNSYEQYFGPGTRLTVT.

A remark on this clone: The read halts 3 residues ahead of the CDR3 end, with the missing end drawn from the germline J gene. The V and J genes are TRBV20-1 and TRBJ2-1; 7 bases match TRBD2. From germline, CDR1 is DFQATT and CDR2 SNEGSKA (reference sequence). This CDR3 contains 16 residues. With V trimmed by 3 bases and J by 1 base, 9 bases remained unmatched. Here the CDR3 reads CSARINRGDSYNEQFF. CDR3 bases read: TGCAGTGCTAGGATTAACCGGGGGGATTCCTACAATGAG.

A remark on this clone: The CDR3 goes on 3 residues after the read ends, and that part is filled in from the germline J gene. This chain joins TRBV5-1 and TRBJ2-3; D might be TRBD1 (6 bases). CDR1 SGHRS and CDR2 YFSETQ come from the germline V gene. V lost 2 bases and J lost 0, with 10 bases in between. The CDR3 has 15 amino acids. The CDR3 DNA, read in part, is TGCGCCAGCAGCTTAGCAGGGGTTAGCACAGATACG. Its protein product is CASSLAGVSTDT. The whole CDR3 region reads CASSLAGVSTDTQYF.

To note about this clone: The read terminates 3 residues ahead of where the CDR3 ends, so the germline J gene completes it. This same CDR3 is encoded by further DNA sequences in the sample. The chain employs TRBV11-2 and TRBJ2-1; 15 positions agree with TRBD2. Germline V gene lookup returns CDR1 SGHAT and CDR2 FQNNGV. The CDR3 length is 15 residues. After removal of 5 bases from V and 6 bases from J, the junction contained 2 bases not matched to a gene. The CDR3 loop reads CASSRGLAGGNEQFF. The CDR3 bases that were read are TGTGCCAGCAGCCGGGGACTAGCGGGAGGCAATGAG.

This chain's CDR3 is CASSSGLAGGEQFF. The covered CDR3 bases are TGTGCCAGCAGCTCGGGACTAGCGGGAGGTGAG. The chain links TRBV7-6 to TRBJ2-1, with TRBD2 matching 15 bases. The CDR3 end falls 3 residues outside the read, so it is completed with the germline J gene. This CDR3 region has 14 residues. CDR1 is SGHVS and CDR2 is FNYEAQ in the germline V gene. The ends lost 4 bases at V and 9 bases at J; junction bases unmatched: 1.

Its frequency marks this clone as medium-sized (0.01 to 0.1%). The read is 3 residues too short to cover the CDR3 end, so that end is filled in from the germline J gene. The V call is TRBV6-1, the J call TRBJ2-1; D is unresolved. Germline-derived CDR1 and CDR2 are MNHNS and SASEGT. CDR3 length: 13 amino acids. The ends were cut back, 3 bases at V and 6 bases at J, with 9 bases in the middle. The CDR3 sequence is CASSEWPANEQFF. The CDR3 DNA, read in part, is TGTGCCAGCAGTGAGTGGCCCGCCAATGAG.

Comments on this clone: The CDR3 end is not reached by the read, which stops 3 residues before it; the germline J gene fills it in. The genes are TRBV5-1 and TRBJ1-4; possible D gene TRBD1, 6 bases. From germline, CDR1 is SGHRS and CDR2 YFSETQ. The CDR3 contains 15 residues. V was clipped by 4 bases and J by 2 bases, with 12 bases between them. The CDR3 sequence: CASSPGVVTNEKLFF. Incomplete CDR3 DNA: TGCGCCAGCAGCCCAGGGGTAGTCACTAATGAAAAA.

A remark on this clone: The CDR3 end falls 3 residues outside the read, so it is completed with the germline J gene. The chain combines TRBV7-9 with TRBJ1-1; D is perhaps TRBD1 (6 bases). This CDR3 has 14 residues. V lost 1 base and J lost 3, with 9 bases in between. Germline CDR1 and CDR2: SEHNR and FQNEAQ (reference sequence). Partial CDR3 DNA: TGTGCCAGCAGCTTAGTACAGGGTCACACTGAA. This codes for CASSLVQGHTE. In full, the CDR3 reads CASSLVQGHTEAFF.

A remark on this clone: The CDR3 end is not reached by the read, which stops 3 residues before it; the germline J gene fills it in. J is TRBJ1-2 and V is TRBV7-3; the D gene is possibly TRBD1 (5 bases). The CDR3 is 13 amino acids. The V end lost 5 bases, the J end lost 4 bases, and 11 bases lay between the germline ends. Germline assignment: CDR1 SGHTA and CDR2 FQGTGA. This CDR3 reads CASSPGWGYGYTF. The CDR3 DNA, read in part, is TGTGCCAGCAGCCCAGGGTGGGGCTATGGC.

Concerning this clone: The DNA ends 3 residues before the CDR3 does, and the rest of the CDR3 is filled in from the germline J gene. The chain carries TRBV7-3 and TRBJ2-3; TRBD2 aligns across 15 bases. After removal of 3 bases from V and 0 bases from J, the junction contained 1 base not matched to a gene. This CDR3 has 17 amino acids. In germline, CDR1 is SGHTA, CDR2 FQGTGA. CDR3 in amino acids: CASSLGLAGGSTDTQYF. Incomplete CDR3 DNA: TGTGCCAGCAGCTTGGGACTAGCGGGGGGAAGCACAGATACG.

CDR3 bases read: TGTGCCAGCTCACCACCCGAGGGGATCGGCACTGAA. Its translation: CASSPPEGIGTE. The full CDR3 protein is CASSPPEGIGTEAFF. The J gene is TRBJ1-1, the V gene TRBV18; maybe TRBD1 (5 bases). The read ends 3 residues shy of where the CDR3 ends; the end is completed using the germline J gene. This CDR3 is built from 15 residues. The V gene's germline CDR1 is KGHSH and CDR2 LQKENI. Trimming removed 0 bases from V and 4 bases from J, with 12 bases in between.

As regards this clone: The read ends 3 residues before the CDR3 terminus; that terminus is restored from the germline J gene. V usage is TRBV19 and J usage is TRBJ1-5, with 7 bases fitting TRBD1. CDR1 is LNHDA, CDR2 SQIVND, per germline (reference sequence). This CDR3 contains 13 residues. The J segment lost 4 bases and the V segment lost 6 bases, leaving 3 bases of the junction unmatched. The covered CDR3 bases are TGTGCCAGTAGCAAACAGGGGAATCAGCCC. This translates into CASSKQGNQP. The full CDR3 is CASSKQGNQPQHF. Supplemented by reference TRBV19 and TRBJ1-5, the full variable domain reads DGGITQSPKYLFRKEGQNVTLSCEQNLNHDAMYWYRQDPGQGLRLIYYSQIVNDFQKGDIAEGYSVSREKKESFPLTVTSAQKNPTAFYLCASSKQGNQPQHFGDGTRLSIL.

As to this clone: Read sequence stops 3 residues before the CDR3 end, and the germline J gene provides the missing end. The J gene is TRBJ2-7, the V gene TRBV18, with D possibly matching TRBD2 (6 bases). With 6 bases removed from V and 0 bases from J, the gap between germline ends came to 21 bases. Germline CDR1 KGHSH, CDR2 LQKENI. The length of the CDR3 is 17 residues. The covered CDR3 bases are TGTGCCAGCTCGCTCAGTGGAGGGGAGATGAGCTCCTACGAG. Translated: CASSLSGGEMSSYE. The full CDR3 protein is CASSLSGGEMSSYEQYF.

Of note for this clone: The read finishes 3 residues shy of the CDR3 end, and the germline J gene is used to complete it. The J gene is TRBJ2-7, the V gene TRBV5-4; possible D gene TRBD1, 5 bases. Trimming removed 4 bases at V and 1 base at J, with 12 bases between. Germline lookup yields CDR1 SGHNT and CDR2 YYREEE (reference sequence). CDR3 size: 14 residues. CDR3 sequence: CASSPDMFSYEQYF. The sequenced part of the CDR3 DNA is TGTGCCAGCAGCCCGGACATGTTTTCCTACGAG.

With respect to this clone: The CDR3 end falls 3 residues outside the read, so it is completed with the germline J gene. This chain connects TRBV18 to TRBJ2-7, with 7 bases that match TRBD1. From germline, CDR1 is KGHSH and CDR2 LQKENI. The CDR3 is made up of 15 amino acids. Trimming cost V 2 bases and J 0 bases; bases outside gene matches: 4. CDR3 DNA (partial): TGTGCCAGCTCACCAGGGACAGCGCTCTCCTACGAG. This codes for CASSPGTALSYE. The CDR3 reads in full as CASSPGTALSYEQYF.

In regard to this clone: The CDR3 end is not reached by the read, which stops 3 residues before it; the germline J gene fills it in. V is TRBV13 and J is TRBJ2-2, with 10 bases matching TRBD2. The CDR3 has 18 amino acids. V lost 1 base, J lost 6 bases, and 11 bases stayed unmatched. Germline V gene lookup returns CDR1 PRHDT and CDR2 FYEKMQ (reference sequence). The CDR3 is CASSLDPSGSGTAGELFF. CDR3 DNA, as far as it was read: TGTGCCAGCAGCTTAGACCCTAGCGGGAGCGGGACGGCCGGGGAG.

As regards this clone: The CDR3 is cut off 3 residues early in the read; its end comes from the germline J gene. This chain connects TRBV5-1 to TRBJ2-2; TRBD1 matches at 12 bases. The CDR3 covers 18 residues. J was trimmed by 2 bases and V by 7 bases; bases with no gene match: 12. Germline V CDR1 and CDR2: SGHRS, YFSETQ. The CDR3 spells CASQGTGGVGANTGELFF. The part of the CDR3 DNA that was read is TGCGCCAGCCAAGGGACAGGGGGCGTCGGAGCCAACACCGGGGAG.

This clone is medium-sized by frequency. The DNA ends 3 residues before the CDR3 does, and the rest of the CDR3 is filled in from the germline J gene. This rearrangement joins TRBV30 to TRBJ2-4; D might be TRBD2 (6 bases). CDR1 GTSNPN and CDR2 SVGIG come from the germline V gene (reference sequence). The CDR3 extends over 11 amino acids. The chain's CDR3 is CAFAGGFGQYF. Partial CDR3 DNA: TGTGCCTTTGCTGGGGGGTTTGGT.

CDR3 in amino acids: CASSMDTSGSRDTQYF. CDR3 bases read: TGTGCCAGTAGTATGGATACTAGCGGGAGCCGCGATACG. The chain has TRBV19 and TRBJ2-3; TRBD2 matches 11 bases. The CDR3 extends 3 residues past the end of the read, so its final part is completed from the germline J gene. V was pared by 3 bases and J by 6 bases, with 8 bases of the junction left unmatched. The length of the CDR3 is 16 residues. Germline-derived CDR1 and CDR2 are LNHDA and SQIVND (reference sequence).

With regard to this clone: Read data end 3 residues before the CDR3 end; the end is taken from the germline J gene. V usage is TRBV29-1 and J usage is TRBJ1-2; tentatively, D is TRBD1 (6 bases). V was shortened by 6 bases and J by 1 base, with 15 bases between the two germline ends. CDR3 length: 14 residues. Germline lookup yields CDR1 SQVTM and CDR2 ANQGSEA. The covered CDR3 bases are TGCAGCGTCGAGCGGGGGGGCAATAACTATGGC. Its protein product is CSVERGGNNYG. The full CDR3 is CSVERGGNNYGYTF.

Notes on this clone: The read ends 3 residues shy of where the CDR3 ends; the end is completed using the germline J gene. The V and J genes are TRBV7-8 and TRBJ1-1, with 9 bases fitting TRBD1. V shed 7 bases, J shed 3 bases, and the junction held 3 bases outside the gene matches. The CDR3 contains 13 residues. CDR1 and CDR2 (germline): SGHVS, FQNEAQ. The CDR3 loop is CASKDRGDTEAFF. The sequenced part of the CDR3 DNA is TGTGCCAGCAAGGACAGGGGAGACACTGAA.

Comment on this clone: The sequenced fragment ends 3 residues before the CDR3 boundary, so the rest is inferred from the germline J gene. This chain uses TRBV7-2 with TRBJ2-7; 8 nucleotides line up with TRBD1. The germline V gene encodes CDR1 SGHTA and CDR2 FQGNSA. The trim removed 4 bases at V and 2 bases at J, leaving 7 bases unmatched. The CDR3 is made up of 15 amino acids. The CDR3 loop is CASSWGQAIPYEQYF. The sequenced CDR3 bases are TGTGCCAGCAGCTGGGGACAGGCGATACCCTACGAG.

About this clone: The read falls 3 residues short of the CDR3 end, and the missing part is taken from the germline J gene. V and J are TRBV7-3 and TRBJ2-3, with D possibly matching TRBD2 (7 bases). Germline V gene data show CDR1 as SGHTA and CDR2 as FQGTGA. The CDR3 is 16 amino acids. V lost 5 bases, J lost 5 bases, and 20 bases lay in between. CDR3 sequence: CASSPYAGGLIDTQYF. The CDR3 bases that were read are TGTGCCAGCAGCCCTTACGCCGGGGGGCTAATAGATACG.

Regarding this clone: Read coverage stops 3 residues before the CDR3 terminus; the germline J gene supplies the remainder. V gene TRBV10-3 combines with J gene TRBJ2-7; 8 bases line up with TRBD1. The CDR3 spans 16 residues. The junction had 11 bases not matched to a gene; V was cut back by 4 bases and J by 3 bases. From germline, CDR1 is ENHRY and CDR2 SYGVKD. The DNA read from the CDR3 is TGTGCCATCAGTGGCCTTTTAACAGGGGGTCTCTACGAG. It encodes CAISGLLTGGLYE. The whole CDR3 protein reads CAISGLLTGGLYEQYF.

Of note for this clone: The read terminates 3 residues ahead of where the CDR3 ends, so the germline J gene completes it. V gene TRBV19 combines with J gene TRBJ1-4; D perhaps matches TRBD1 (5 bases). The length of the CDR3 is 13 residues. CDR1 and CDR2 (germline): LNHDA, SQIVND (reference sequence). CDR3 sequence: CASSIYEGNQLFF. The part of the CDR3 DNA that was read is TGTGCCAGTAGTATCTACGAGGGGAATCAA.